The clone carrying this T cell receptor (beta chain) was seen a few times. Its specificity is not known. cDNA synthesis used the whole RNA isolate, giving expressed TCRB sequences. Here immunoSEQ multiplex PCR was the method, and the copy in TCRdb shows in-frame clones only, minus some. The top ten clones hold approximately 1% of a sample with around 280,000 clones, 7.5% to 9.5% of them seen once. This sample is part of a study of beta chain features in type 1 diabetes. Overall study: Examination spanned around 110 million sorted cells from all samples.

Purity of each sorted population was above 98%. General study findings and limits: Relative to healthy donors, patients appeared to have naive, central memory and Treg TCRB repertoires that were more similar.

The CDR3 is 13 residues long. The V end was cut by 10 bases, the J end by 7 bases, with 19 bases between. Germline V lookup: CDR1 MNHEY, CDR2 SMNVEV (reference sequence). J is TRBJ1-2 and V is TRBV27, with a weak D call TRBD1 (5 bases). This clonotype originated in a woman aged 18 to 35 in good health. The sequencing sample was made of central memory CD4+ T cells from blood. CDR3 DNA sequence: TGTGCCACCCTAGGGGAGAATCAGGGTGGCTACACCTTC. Its protein product is CATLGENQGGYTF.